The 7 T cell receptor beta chains given below trace back to one sample, sequenced in a study of early T cells in non-severe SARS-CoV-2 infection. TCRdb passed the 5' RACE reads through MiXCR, listing each CDR3 protein once. The table lists more than 25,000 distinct CDR3 sequences, around 5% of them singletons, with 3.5% to 5.5% in the top ten. The sequencing input was whole blood. These receptors came from an adult who was a healthcare worker with PCR-confirmed SARS-CoV-2 infection or an uninfected control (not recorded which).

This clonotype was picked up many times. The chain combines TRBV28 with TRBJ2-3, with D perhaps given as TRBD1 or TRBD2 (5 bases each). The V gene lost 8 bases and the J gene lost 2 bases, with 17 bases spanning the gap. CDR1 and CDR2 from the germline V gene are MDHEN and SYDVKM. CDR3 length: 15 residues. CDR3 nucleotide sequence: TGTGCCAGCTACCATTCTGAGGGGACCACAGATACGCAGTATTTT. Translation gives CASYHSEGTTDTQYF.

This clonotype was recorded at least ten times. The V and J genes are TRBV19 and TRBJ1-5; D is uncertain. This CDR3 is built from 11 residues. Per germline, CDR1 LNHDA and CDR2 SQIVND (reference sequence). The V gene lost 7 bases and the J gene lost 0 bases, with 1 base spanning the gap. CDR3 sequence: CASNSNQPQHF. The CDR3 nucleotides are TGTGCCAGTAATAGCAATCAGCCCCAGCATTTT.

This clonotype occurred a few times. V is TRBV6-5 and J is TRBJ2-7; 9 nucleotides agree with TRBD2. The V gene end was trimmed by 7 bases and the J gene end by 6 bases; junction bases not matched to a gene: 10. This CDR3 is 14 amino acids long. Per germline, CDR1 MNHEY and CDR2 SVGAGI. CDR3 sequence (DNA): TGTGCCAGCACCACGGGGGTAGCGGGAGTCGAGCAGTACTTC. Amino acids: CASTTGVAGVEQYF.

This clonotype was seen many times. The rearrangement links TRBV4-1 to TRBJ1-5; no clear D gene. The V end was cut by 0 bases, the J end by 3 bases, with 9 bases between. Germline loops: CDR1 MGHRA, CDR2 YSYEKL. The CDR3 length is 15 residues. The CDR3 reads CASSQESVANQPQHF. CDR3 bases: TGCGCCAGCAGCCAAGAATCAGTGGCCAATCAGCCCCAGCATTTT.

This clonotype was observed at least ten times. The V gene is TRBV20-1, the J gene TRBJ2-2; 10 bases align to TRBD2. J gave up 0 bases and V 3 bases, and 7 bases lay outside the gene matches. Germline V CDR1 and CDR2: DFQATT, SNEGSKA (reference sequence). CDR3 length: 17 amino acids. CDR3 loop: CSARLSSGSANTGELFF. DNA of the CDR3: TGCAGTGCTAGGCTCTCTAGCGGGAGCGCGAACACCGGGGAGCTGTTTTTT.

The chain employs TRBV12-5 and TRBJ2-1, with TRBD2 matching 14 bases. The CDR3 has 15 residues. CDR1 LGHNT and CDR2 FRNRAP come from the germline V gene. With 2 bases clipped from V and 7 bases from J, the junction kept 1 base outside the gene matches. Here the CDR3 reads CASGLRTSGRNEQFF. In DNA form, the CDR3 reads TGTGCTAGTGGTTTGCGGACTAGCGGGAGGAATGAGCAGTTCTTC.

This clonotype was seen at least ten times. The CDR3 region is CSARFGENFYGYTF. The CDR3 DNA reads TGCAGTGCTAGATTCGGGGAAAATTTCTATGGCTACACCTTC. This chain joins TRBV20-1 and TRBJ1-2; no clear D gene. Germline CDR1 DFQATT, CDR2 SNEGSKA (reference sequence). CDR3 length: 14 amino acids. Between the trimmed V and J ends, which lost 2 bases and 4 bases, there was a span of 14 bases.